This TCR beta chain appears in the sequencing data of a study of long-term antiretroviral therapy in people with HIV. Study-wide findings and caveats: Repertoire dominance by clones expanded before ART was seen at all time points. Among HIV repertoires, CDR3 length ranges were narrower than those of controls.

Sequencing relied on immunoSEQ assay v3.0, run at survey level. This table comes from immunoSEQ multiplex PCR, and its TCRdb copy is limited to in-frame clones, with some not included. The table shows about 35,000 clones, with 65% to 80% occurring only once. The CDR3 contains 16 residues. Unmatched junction bases numbered 3, after V lost 0 bases and J lost 1 base. Germline values: CDR1 MNHEY, CDR2 SMNVEV (reference sequence). On this clone: Its specificity is not known.

Samples held roughly 0.95-11 million cryopreserved PBMC, and DNA extraction followed. J is TRBJ1-3 and V is TRBV27, with 7 positions matching TRBD1. This receptor was obtained from a woman aged 45-65 years with HIV. Sequenced here: unsorted PBMCs, sampled 2 years after starting antiretroviral therapy. The CDR3 coding sequence is TGTGCCAGCAGTTTATCGGGGGGACAGTCTGGAAACACCATATATTTT. Translating it yields CASSLSGGQSGNTIYF.